This entry is about one T cell receptor (beta chain). Antigen: not known. V was shortened by 3 bases and J by 3 bases, with 9 bases between the two germline ends. CDR1 and CDR2 (germline): ENHRY, SYGVKD. The CDR3 length is 13 residues. This specimen belongs to a study of T cells in Graves' hyperthyroidism and ophthalmopathy. Study-wide results and limits: For ophthalmopathy, model prediction preceded onset by a median approximately 6 months.

Researchers took RNA transcripts and amplified the TCR beta CDR3 regions from them. The HTBI primer set drove a first-round RT-PCR of the TCR CDR3. TCRdb independently ran MiXCR on the multiplex PCR reads; one entry per CDR3 protein. Here the sample spans about 560,000 distinct CDR3 sequences, around 45% being singletons. Graves' hyperthyroidism was deemed stable given no ophthalmopathy progression within 18 months. Patients were excluded because of uncontrolled infection, other autoimmune disease, pregnancy or lactation. The source is a woman under 30 with Graves' hyperthyroidism. The V call is TRBV10-3, the J call TRBJ2-7, with D maybe TRBD2 (6 bases). The sample taken for sequencing was peripheral blood or thyroid tissue (not recorded which). Written as DNA, the CDR3 is TGTGCCATCAGTGAACCGGGAGACTACGAGCAGTACTTC. Protein product: CAISEPGDYEQYF.